This section outlines one TCR beta chain sequence together with its context. This sample was included in a study of blood T cell repertoires in COVID-19. Whole-study context: T cells, B-cell-depleted T cells, or PBMCs supplied cDNA or gDNA.

This CDR3 is built from 12 residues. The ends were cut back, 2 bases at V and 10 bases at J, with 9 bases in the middle. The authors' processing: Reference gene primer amplification yielded estimated nucleated cell counts. Here immunoSEQ multiplex PCR was the method, and the copy in TCRdb shows in-frame clones only, minus some. The V and J calls and the clone size are those of that table, but D and trimming were determined from the DNA. In the table there are around 26,000 clones, roughly 90% of which are singletons. V usage is TRBV12-3 or TRBV12-4 and J usage is TRBJ2-1; D is unclear. The sequence was obtained from a human donor in a cohort sampled during active COVID-19. Material for sequencing was peripheral blood. CDR3 DNA sequence: TGTGCCAGCAGTTTACGAGGTCCGGAGCAGTTCTTC. It codes for CASSLRGPEQFF.